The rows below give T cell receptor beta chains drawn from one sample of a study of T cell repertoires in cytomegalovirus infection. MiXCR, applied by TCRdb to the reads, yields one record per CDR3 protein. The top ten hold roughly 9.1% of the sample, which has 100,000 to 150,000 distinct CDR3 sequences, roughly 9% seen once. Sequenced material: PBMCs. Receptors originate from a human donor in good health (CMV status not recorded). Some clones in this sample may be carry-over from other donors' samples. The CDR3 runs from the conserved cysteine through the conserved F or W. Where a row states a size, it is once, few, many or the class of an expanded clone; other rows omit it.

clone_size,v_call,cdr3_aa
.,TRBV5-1,CASSGQSGGPGETQYF
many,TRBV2,CASSSQSDYGYTF
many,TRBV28,CASSSSMGETQYF
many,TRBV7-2,CASSSTRVGEQYF
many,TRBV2,CASSEGLPYNEQFF
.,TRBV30,CAWSAGTSTNEKLFF
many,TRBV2,CASSEKVTGSLEEQFF
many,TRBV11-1,CASSLYSGATFFQETQYF
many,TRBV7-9,CASSSPAGLNTEAFF
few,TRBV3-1,CASSQRGTGAFF
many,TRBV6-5,CASRSGGSGGELFF
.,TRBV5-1,CASTPRGQGETQYF
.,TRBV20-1,CSASQDGITESEAFF
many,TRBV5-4,CASSLTSGTYNEQFF
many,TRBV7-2,CASSLGMGGLYGYTF
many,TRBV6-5,CASGQGSNQPQHF
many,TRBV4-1,CASSQERGSADTQYF
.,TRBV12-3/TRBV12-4,CASSSSSSNYGYTF
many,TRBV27,CASTLTYNEQFF
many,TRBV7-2,CASSLTSGPYNEQFF
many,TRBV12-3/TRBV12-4,CASARGGRKNTGELFF
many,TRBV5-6,CASSRRDGNEAFF
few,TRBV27,CASSSRVGGHYNEQFF
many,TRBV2,CASSTTGVGTEAFF
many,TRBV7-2,CASSRSGTGSYEQYF
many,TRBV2,CASSDLAGGLGEQFF
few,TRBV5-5,CASSWDKDTEAFF
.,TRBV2,CASRGARETGELFF
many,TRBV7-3,CASSPGQGNTEAFF
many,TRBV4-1,CASSQVGTAGSNTEAFF
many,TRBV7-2,CASNDPGTGVFGYTF
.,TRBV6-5,CASLGGTEAFF